This T cell receptor (beta chain) was profiled in a study of blood T cells in healthy people across ages. Then a second PCR, running roughly 6 to 12 cycles, was carried out with a sample-barcoded 5' primer and a J-beta primer mix. TCRdb redid the calling of the 5' RACE reads with MiXCR, one entry per CDR3 protein. The sample lists about 1.1 million distinct CDR3 sequences, around two fifths occurring once. For this clonotype: Its antigen is still unknown.

Study-level points and caveats: In the absence of known donor CMV status, changes in expanded clonotypes were possibly confounded. As age increased, TCR beta diversity per million T cells fell in a roughly linear fashion.

This sequence was found in a young man in good health. Source material: blood.

The CDR3 DNA follows: TGTGCCAGCAGTCACGGACGAGCTTCACGGGATACGCAGTATTTT. This codes for CASSHGRASRDTQYF. The rearrangement uses TRBV7-2 and TRBJ2-3; D is unclear. The CDR3 is 15 amino acids. The germline gives CDR1 SGHTA, CDR2 FQGNSA. Deletions cut 6 bases from V and 6 bases from J, with 19 bases between.